These 6 T cell receptor beta chains originate from one sample sequenced in a study of blood T cells in healthy people across ages. A second PCR of 7 to 11 cycles used a sample-barcoded 5' primer and a J-beta primer mix. MiXCR was run by TCRdb on the 5' RACE reads, yielding one entry per CDR3 protein. Of 950,000 to 1,200,000 distinct CDR3 sequences detected, more than 30% appear once; the ten largest clones hold around 13%. Sequencing was done on a sample of blood. All receptors derive from a man younger than 35 in good health.

This chain uses TRBV10-3 with TRBJ2-5; 9 nucleotides match TRBD1. The V segment lost 8 bases and the J segment 4 bases; nucleotides outside the gene matches: 8. Germline V CDR1 and CDR2: ENHRY, SYGVKD. The CDR3 runs 14 residues. CDR3 loop: CAIGGTGRAETQYF. CDR3 nucleotide sequence: TGTGCCATCGGGGGGACAGGGAGGGCAGAGACCCAGTACTTC.

The V call is TRBV6-5, the J call TRBJ1-4; possible D gene TRBD1, 5 bases. Trimming removed 1 base at V and 4 bases at J, with 19 bases between. Germline lookup yields CDR1 MNHEY and CDR2 SVGAGI. The CDR3 has 18 residues. CDR3 sequence (DNA): TGTGCCAGCAGTTACTTATCTCGTGTAACGGGGCATAATGAAAAACTGTTTTTT. It codes for CASSYLSRVTGHNEKLFF.

CDR3 in amino acids: CSVIGLAGGLVSTDTQYF. The DNA for the CDR3 is TGCAGCGTTATAGGGCTAGCGGGGGGCCTTGTAAGCACAGATACGCAGTATTTT. V and J are TRBV29-1 and TRBJ2-3; 11 nucleotides align to TRBD2. This CDR3 is built from 18 residues. The V and J ends lost 5 bases and 0 bases, in that order; junction bases with no gene match: 13. Germline V gene data show CDR1 as SQVTM and CDR2 as ANQGSEA.

The V call is TRBV6-6, the J call TRBJ2-7; D is tentatively TRBD1 or TRBD2 (7 bases each). CDR1 is MNHNY, CDR2 SVGAGI, per germline (reference sequence). This CDR3 region has 15 residues. V lost 0 bases and J 3 bases, leaving 12 bases between the germline ends. As DNA, the CDR3 is TGTGCCAGCAGTTACTCTCAGGGGGAGGGCTACGAGCAGTACTTC. Translation: CASSYSQGEGYEQYF.

This clonotype has a count of ten or more. One end of the junction fails to match germline, which may point to a read error. The chain employs TRBV7-7 and TRBJ2-7; 11 bases agree with TRBD1. The CDR3 extends over 15 amino acids. Germline V gene lookup returns CDR1 SSHAT and CDR2 FNYEAQ (reference sequence). CDR3 in DNA: TGTGCTAGCAGCCAAGGACAGGGGGCAAGCTACGAGCAGTACTTC. It yields the protein CASSQGQGASYEQYF.

The chain is built from TRBV4-2 and TRBJ2-7, with 9 positions matching TRBD2. Per germline, CDR1 LGHNA and CDR2 YNFKEQ. After removal of 4 bases from V and 4 bases from J, the junction contained 5 bases not matched to a gene. The length of the CDR3 is 14 residues. CDR3 protein: CASSPRTSAYEQYF. In DNA form, the CDR3 reads TGTGCCAGCAGCCCCCGGACTAGCGCGTACGAGCAGTACTTC.